Sequencing of this T cell receptor (beta chain) was carried out in a study of shared clonotypes between healthy human individuals. Study details: Plates per donor: three CD4 naive, three CD4 memory, two CD8 naive, one CD8 memory. Study outcomes and limitations: Compared with clonotypes that all four donors shared, non-shared clonotypes had lower generation probabilities.

TCRdb's table, derived via immunoSEQ multiplex PCR, lists solely in-frame clones and lacks some. Of about 610,000 clones listed, around 97% were seen once; the top ten hold 0.055% to 0.07%. As regards this clone: Its antigen is as yet unknown.

Recent vaccinations or acute infections were absent in the healthy HIV-negative adult donors. This CDR3 comprises 16 residues. Looked up from germline, CDR1 is SNHLY and CDR2 is FYNNEI. The V gene lost 0 bases and the J gene lost 0 bases, with 12 bases spanning the gap. Sequencing was performed on naive CD4+ T cells sorted from blood. The subset was: CD45RA+ positively selected. The rearrangement links TRBV2 to TRBJ2-7; D uncertain. The TCR sequence derives from a woman in her twenties or thirties in good health. CDR3 bases: TGTGCCAGCAGTGAAGCCGTTTGGGTGAGCTCCTACGAGCAGTACTTC. Its protein is CASSEAVWVSSYEQYF.